The 15 T cell receptor beta chains listed next were all sequenced from one sample in a study of identical twins. TCRdb reanalysed the 5' RACE reads using MiXCR and keeps one entry per CDR3 protein. Found here are about 100,000 distinct CDR3 sequences, 4.5% to 6.5% of them singletons; the top ten hold approximately 12%. What was sequenced was memory T cells sorted from blood. The receptors here all came from a woman aged 45 to 65 in good health.

The chain uses TRBV4-1 and TRBJ2-1, with TRBD2 identical over 12 bases. After removal of 4 bases from V and 5 bases from J, the junction contained 3 bases not matched to a gene. Germline V gene data show CDR1 as MGHRA and CDR2 as YSYEKL. This CDR3 is built from 15 residues. The CDR3: CASSPGTSGHNEQFF. The CDR3 coding sequence is TGCGCCAGCAGCCCAGGGACTAGCGGGCACAATGAGCAGTTCTTC.

This clonotype was picked up a small number of times. V usage is TRBV7-9 and J usage is TRBJ2-4; D gene uncertain. This CDR3 spans 14 amino acids. The germline CDR1 and CDR2 sequences are SEHNR and FQNEAQ (reference sequence). Trimming cost V 1 base and J 1 base, with 5 bases left between them. The CDR3 is CASSLEGAKNIQYF. Written as DNA, the CDR3 is TGTGCCAGCAGCTTAGAAGGGGCCAAAAACATTCAGTACTTC.

This clonotype was counted ten times or more. V is TRBV6-1 and J is TRBJ1-5; D is unclear. Germline V gene sequence: CDR1 MNHNS, CDR2 SASEGT. The CDR3 length is 11 residues. V dropped 1 base and J dropped 6 bases, with 1 base sitting between them. The DNA of the CDR3 is TGTGCCAGCAGTGAAGTTCAGCCCCAGCATTTT. It specifies CASSEVQPQHF.

There are a few counts of this clonotype. This chain uses TRBV12-3 or TRBV12-4 with TRBJ2-1; TRBD2 matches 16 bases. CDR3 length equals 15 residues. The J segment lost 9 bases and the V segment lost 3 bases, leaving 2 bases of the junction unmatched. This CDR3 reads CASSLGLAGGIEQFF. The CDR3 DNA reads as TGTGCCAGCAGTTTGGGACTAGCGGGAGGGATTGAGCAGTTCTTC.

Many counts were recorded for this clonotype. The chain combines TRBV12-3 or TRBV12-4 with TRBJ1-1; D is perhaps TRBD1 (5 bases). CDR3 length: 11 residues. V lost 7 bases and J lost 8, with 11 bases in between. CDR3 sequence reads: CASTLGGEAFF. The CDR3 DNA sequence: TGTGCCAGCACCCTGGGGGGGGAAGCTTTCTTT.

This clonotype was seen repeatedly, ten times or more. The V gene is TRBV20-1, the J gene TRBJ2-7; 12 nucleotides align to TRBD1. CDR1 DFQATT and CDR2 SNEGSKA come from the germline V gene (reference sequence). Germline trimming cut 6 bases from V and 6 bases from J; bases unmatched to any gene: 9. There are 14 residues in the CDR3. In DNA, the CDR3 is TGCAGTGCCCAGGCGGGACAGGGGGCGAGCGAGCAGTACTTC. Its protein is CSAQAGQGASEQYF.

This clonotype appeared many times. The DNA for the CDR3 is TGTGCCAGCAAGGACAGGGGAAGCGTGAACACTGAAGCTTTCTTT. Its translation: CASKDRGSVNTEAFF. This sequence joins TRBV6-5 and TRBJ1-1; TRBD1 aligns across 9 bases. Trimming took 7 bases from V and 0 from J; bases not matched to a gene: 6. This CDR3 is 15 amino acids long. Germline CDR1 is MNHEY and CDR2 is SVGAGI.

At least ten counts were recorded for this clonotype. The V and J genes are TRBV29-1 and TRBJ2-1; no reliable D call. The CDR3 runs to 13 residues. Trimming left V 3 bases short and J 6 bases short, with 12 bases between. From germline, CDR1 is SQVTM and CDR2 ANQGSEA. Written as DNA, the CDR3 is TGCAGCGTTGACAAGAAACCAGGCAATGAGCAGTTCTTC. Its protein is CSVDKKPGNEQFF.

This clonotype was counted ten times or more. The chain carries TRBV4-1 and TRBJ2-1; 7 nucleotides agree with TRBD2. CDR3 length: 19 amino acids. The germline V gene encodes CDR1 MGHRA and CDR2 YSYEKL. The V gene end was trimmed by 0 bases and the J gene end by 0 bases; junction bases not matched to a gene: 11. CDR3 sequence: CASSQDRDSGLSSYNEQFF. The CDR3 region has the DNA TGCGCCAGCAGCCAAGATCGGGATAGCGGGCTAAGCTCCTACAATGAGCAGTTCTTC.

Many counts were recorded for this clonotype. This chain uses TRBV5-1 with TRBJ2-3, with 8 nucleotides matching TRBD1. Unmatched junction bases numbered 7, after V lost 3 bases and J lost 4 bases. Germline V CDR1 and CDR2: SGHRS, YFSETQ. The CDR3 length is 15 residues. CDR3 in amino acids: CASSSTGVGADTQYF. CDR3 bases: TGCGCCAGCAGCTCGACAGGGGTTGGCGCAGATACGCAGTATTTT.

This clonotype occurred a few times. The chain's CDR3 is CASSYPGQGPYGYTF. DNA for the CDR3: TGTGCCAGCAGTTATCCGGGACAGGGCCCTTATGGCTACACCTTC. The rearrangement joins TRBV2 to TRBJ1-2, with 9 bases lining up with TRBD1. Trimming removed 5 bases from V and 5 bases from J; junction bases left unmatched: 9. Germline CDR1 SNHLY, CDR2 FYNNEI. There are 15 residues in the CDR3.

This clonotype was counted many times. The gene calls are TRBV12-3 or TRBV12-4 and TRBJ1-2; D ambiguous. The CDR3 runs 13 residues. V lost 2 bases, J lost 2 bases, and 6 bases lay in between. In DNA form, the CDR3 reads TGTGCCAGCAGTTTATCACAGAACTATGGCTACACCTTC. Protein: CASSLSQNYGYTF.

This clonotype has ten or more counts. Its ends do not fully match the called genes, so a read error is possible. This sequence joins TRBV20-1 and TRBJ2-3; D uncertain. From germline, CDR1 is DFQATT and CDR2 SNEGSKA (reference sequence). This CDR3 has 11 amino acids. CDR3 sequence reads: CSAGEVDTQYF. The CDR3, as DNA: TGCAGTGCTGGAGAGGTAGATACGCAGTATTTT.

This chain links TRBV11-2 with TRBJ2-3; D is unresolved. The CDR3 totals 11 residues. Germline CDR1 is SGHAT and CDR2 is FQNNGV. The germline V and J ends were trimmed by 5 bases and 9 bases, with 9 bases remaining between them. In DNA form, the CDR3 reads TGTGCCAGCAGCCCCTCAGTGACGCAGTATTTT. Translation gives CASSPSVTQYF.

In this sample, this clonotype turned up many times. This chain connects TRBV27 to TRBJ1-6, with D perhaps matching TRBD1 (5 bases). Trimming removed 6 bases from V and 10 bases from J, with 13 bases in between. The CDR3 length is 13 residues. Germline CDR1 reads MNHEY; CDR2 reads SMNVEV (reference sequence). Here the CDR3 reads CASSGAGISPLHF. DNA for the CDR3: TGTGCCAGCAGCGGGGCAGGAATATCACCCCTCCACTTT.